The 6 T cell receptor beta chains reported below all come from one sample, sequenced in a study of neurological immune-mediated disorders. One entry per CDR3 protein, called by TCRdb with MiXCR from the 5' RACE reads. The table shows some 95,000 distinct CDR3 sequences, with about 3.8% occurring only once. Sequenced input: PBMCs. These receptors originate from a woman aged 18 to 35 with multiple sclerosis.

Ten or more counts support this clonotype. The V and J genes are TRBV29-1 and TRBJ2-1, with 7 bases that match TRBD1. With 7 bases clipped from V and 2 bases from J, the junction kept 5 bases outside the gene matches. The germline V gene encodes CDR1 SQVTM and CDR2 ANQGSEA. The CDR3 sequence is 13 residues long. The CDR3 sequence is CSGKTGTYNEQFF. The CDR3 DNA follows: TGCAGCGGTAAGACAGGGACCTACAATGAGCAGTTCTTC.

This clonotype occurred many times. The DNA for the CDR3 is TGCAGTGCAACTGACAGGGGAGCGGGTCAGCCCCAGCATTTT. This encodes CSATDRGAGQPQHF. The chain has TRBV20-1 and TRBJ1-5; TRBD1 matches at 8 bases. Germline V gene lookup returns CDR1 DFQATT and CDR2 SNEGSKA (reference sequence). V shed 6 bases and J 6 bases; nucleotides not matched to a gene: 10. The CDR3 spans 14 residues.

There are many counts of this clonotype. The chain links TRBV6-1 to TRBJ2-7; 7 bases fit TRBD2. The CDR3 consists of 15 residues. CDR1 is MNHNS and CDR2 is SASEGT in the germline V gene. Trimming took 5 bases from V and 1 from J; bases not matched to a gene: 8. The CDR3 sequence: CASSRTVGGSYEQYF. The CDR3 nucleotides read TGTGCCAGCAGTCGGACGGTCGGGGGGTCCTACGAGCAGTACTTC.

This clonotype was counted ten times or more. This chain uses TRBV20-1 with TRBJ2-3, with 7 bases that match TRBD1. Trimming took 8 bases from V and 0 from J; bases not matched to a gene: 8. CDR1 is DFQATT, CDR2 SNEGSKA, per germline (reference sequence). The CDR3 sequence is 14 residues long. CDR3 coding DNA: TGCAGTAGTGGACAGGCCTCTAGCACAGATACGCAGTATTTT. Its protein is CSSGQASSTDTQYF.

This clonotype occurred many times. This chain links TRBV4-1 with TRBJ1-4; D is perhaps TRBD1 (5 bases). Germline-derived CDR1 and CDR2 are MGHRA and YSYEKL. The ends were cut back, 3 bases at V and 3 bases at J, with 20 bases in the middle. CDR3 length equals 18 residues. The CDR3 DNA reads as TGCGCCAGCAGCCAGATTAGAACCCGGGGCCTCCCTAATGAAAAACTGTTTTTT. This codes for CASSQIRTRGLPNEKLFF.

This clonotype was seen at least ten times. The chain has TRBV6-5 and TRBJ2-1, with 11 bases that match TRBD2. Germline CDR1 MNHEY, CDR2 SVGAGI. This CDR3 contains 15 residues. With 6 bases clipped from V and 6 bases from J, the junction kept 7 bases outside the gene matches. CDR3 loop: CASSTTSGRGNEQFF. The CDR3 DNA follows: TGTGCCAGCAGCACCACTAGCGGGAGAGGCAATGAGCAGTTCTTC.